The sample holds many counts of the clone carrying this TCR beta chain. The antigen remains undetermined. Trimming took off 1 base at V and 7 bases at J, with 11 bases between the two ends. CDR3 length equals 14 residues. This sample was included in a study of T cells in Graves' hyperthyroidism and ophthalmopathy. Study details: Blood was drawn when the patient was first diagnosed and still untreated.

General study findings and limits: In the analysis, a 13 V-J model separated ophthalmopathy from stable hyperthyroidism.

RNA transcripts yielded amplified TCR beta CDR3 regions. First-round RT-PCR with HTBI primers amplified the TCR CDR3 region. A single record per CDR3 protein comes from TCRdb applying MiXCR to the multiplex PCR reads. The data hold under 700,000 distinct CDR3 sequences, with over 15% observed a single time. Sequences were obtained from blood. The J gene is TRBJ1-5, the V gene TRBV12-3 or TRBV12-4; D is possibly TRBD1 (5 bases). This TCR derives from a woman aged 18-35 years with Graves' hyperthyroidism. CDR3 sequence (DNA): TGTGCCAGCAGTTTAGTGGGGGGTATACAGCCCCAGCATTTT. This codes for CASSLVGGIQPQHF.